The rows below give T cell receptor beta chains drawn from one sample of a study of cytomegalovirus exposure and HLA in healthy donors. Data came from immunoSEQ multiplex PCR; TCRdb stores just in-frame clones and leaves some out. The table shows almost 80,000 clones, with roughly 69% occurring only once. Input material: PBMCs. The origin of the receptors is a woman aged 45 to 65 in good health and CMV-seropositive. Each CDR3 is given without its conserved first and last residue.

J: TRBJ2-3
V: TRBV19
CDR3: ASSIGRTGWKDTQY

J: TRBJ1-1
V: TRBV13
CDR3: ASSFGQGNTEAF

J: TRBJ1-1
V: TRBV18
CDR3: ASSPLRGGRGDTEAF

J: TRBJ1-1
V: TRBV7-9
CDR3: ASSLGVNMNTEAF

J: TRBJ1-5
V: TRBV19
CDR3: ASSIREGYSNQPQH

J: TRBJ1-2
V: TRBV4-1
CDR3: ASSPPNELDYGYT

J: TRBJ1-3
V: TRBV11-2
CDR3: ASSRLDRVTGNTIY

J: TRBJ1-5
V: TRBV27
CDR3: ASSLSGGDYSNQPQH

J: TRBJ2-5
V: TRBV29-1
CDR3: SAGGGQETQY

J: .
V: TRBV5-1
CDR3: ASSFTGVGSSYEQY

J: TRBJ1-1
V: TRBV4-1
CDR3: ASSPGGFDRTF

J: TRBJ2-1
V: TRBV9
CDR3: ASSVLAGGPNEQF

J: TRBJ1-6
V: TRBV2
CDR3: ASRGGFRGLVDSPLH

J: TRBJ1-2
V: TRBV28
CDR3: ASSLGQGAGGYT

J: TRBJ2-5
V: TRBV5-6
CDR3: ASSLAGTARGTQY

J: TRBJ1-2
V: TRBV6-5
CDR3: ASSRQGSSMVGYT

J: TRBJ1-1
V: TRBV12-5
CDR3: ASHQGANTEAF

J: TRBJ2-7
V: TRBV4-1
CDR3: ASSSGQGDSYEQY

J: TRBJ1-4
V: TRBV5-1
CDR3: ASSRQGAANEKLF

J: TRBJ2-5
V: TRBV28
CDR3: ASSLLGDSPETQY